Sequencing of this T cell receptor beta chain was carried out in a study of memory CD4+ T cells and cytomegalovirus serostatus. Here immunoSEQ multiplex PCR was the method, and the copy in TCRdb shows in-frame clones only, minus some. The repertoire holds tens of thousands of clones, with around 78% as singletons. The CDR3 consists of 14 residues. CDR1 and CDR2 (germline): KGHSH, LQKENI. Trimming left V 6 bases short and J 0 bases short, with 6 bases between. The sort gate was single viable CD3+CD4+CD8-CD45RO+ cells for memory CD4+ T cells. This clone was detected only once. The TCR was taken from an adult in good health and CMV-seronegative. The sequenced material came from memory CD4+ T cells from blood. V gene TRBV18 combines with J gene TRBJ2-6; D is perhaps TRBD2 (6 bases). For the CDR3, the DNA is TGTGCCAGCTCCGGGAGCTCTGGGGCCAACGTCCTGACTTTC. Translated, it gives CASSGSSGANVLTF.